The 22 T cell receptor beta chains below all came from one sample that was sequenced in a study of human T cells and chemical hapten exposure. TCRdb re-derived calls from the RACE reads in MiXCR, one entry per CDR3 protein. The sample contains approximately 86,000 distinct CDR3 sequences, roughly a tenth of which appear only once. The time point: patch test 3, about 24 weeks after DPC sensitization. Specified treatment: therapeutic diphenylcyclopropenone sensitization with weekly scalp DPC. The sample consisted of whole blood, taken in connection with sensitization to the hapten diphenylcyclopropenone (DPC). Source of these receptors: a woman aged 25-40 years with alopecia areata. Some clones in this sample may be carry-over from other donors' samples.

With respect to this clonotype: A read error may be the cause here, since a much bigger clone is one base away. The gene calls are TRBV7-9 and TRBJ2-7; 9 bases are a match to TRBD2. Germline CDR1 is SEHNR and CDR2 is FQNEAQ (reference sequence). The CDR3 has 14 amino acids. The CDR3 loop reads CASSLGREGSEQHF. CDR3 nucleotide sequence: TGTGCCAGCAGCTTAGGGCGGGAGGGTTCCGAGCAGCACTTC.

This clonotype has at least ten counts. This sequence joins TRBV18 and TRBJ2-1; D is perhaps TRBD2 (6 bases). The CDR3 consists of 14 residues. Germline CDR1 reads KGHSH; CDR2 reads LQKENI. Trimming stripped 3 bases from V and 13 bases from J, with 19 bases between. The chain's CDR3 is CASSPPSLAERQFF. CDR3 DNA: TGTGCCAGCTCACCCCCCTCATTAGCGGAACGTCAGTTCTTC. Complete variable domain (other parts from reference TRBV18 and TRBJ2-1): NAGVMQNPRHLVRRRGQEARLRCSPMKGHSHVYWYRQLPEEGLKFMVYLQKENIIDESGMPKERFSAEFPKEGPSILRIQQVVRGDSAAYFCASSPPSLAERQFFGPGTRLTVL.

This clonotype was seen only a few times. The CDR3 spells CSALYRVGEPQHF. In DNA form, the CDR3 reads TGCAGCGCCCTGTACAGGGTTGGGGAGCCCCAGCATTTT. The chain recombines TRBV29-1 with TRBJ1-5; D might be TRBD1 (6 bases). This CDR3 is built from 13 residues. With 7 bases removed from V and 8 bases from J, the gap between germline ends came to 18 bases. The germline V gene encodes CDR1 SQVTM and CDR2 ANQGSEA.

The chain uses TRBV2 and TRBJ2-1, with a tentative D call TRBD2 (6 bases). This CDR3 is built from 13 residues. V was pared by 4 bases and J by 3 bases, with 7 bases between. The V gene's germline CDR1 is SNHLY and CDR2 FYNNEI. The CDR3 DNA sequence: TGTGCCAGCAGTGGCGGGGTCTACAATGAGCAGTTCTTC. Translated, it gives CASSGGVYNEQFF.

The rearrangement links TRBV6-2 or TRBV6-3 to TRBJ2-1, with D tentatively TRBD2 (5 bases). The V gene's germline CDR1 is MNHEY and CDR2 SVGEGT. The ends were cut back, 4 bases at V and 10 bases at J, with 11 bases in the middle. The CDR3 contains 12 residues. The CDR3 DNA sequence: TGTGCCAGCAGTTCCGCCGGGAACGAGCAGTTCTTC. Translating gives CASSSAGNEQFF.

This clonotype has more than one count but fewer than ten. The chain employs TRBV20-1 and TRBJ2-1, with 7 bases aligning to TRBD1. Per the germline V gene, CDR1 is DFQATT and CDR2 is SNEGSKA (reference sequence). With 3 bases clipped from V and 2 bases from J, the junction kept 1 base outside the gene matches. The CDR3 has 13 residues. In nucleotides, the CDR3 is TGCAGTGCTAGCGGGACAGCCTACAATGAGCAGTTCTTC. It codes for CSASGTAYNEQFF.

This clonotype has a count of ten or more. The rearrangement uses TRBV4-2 and TRBJ2-1; 7 bases fit TRBD1. Per the germline V gene, CDR1 is LGHNA and CDR2 is YNFKEQ. The trim removed 1 base at V and 8 bases at J, leaving 5 bases unmatched. The CDR3 consists of 14 residues. CDR3 nucleotides: TGTGCCAGCAGCCAAGGACAGGGTAGTCATGAGCAGTTCTTC. Translating it yields CASSQGQGSHEQFF.

There are a few counts of this clonotype. The rearrangement links TRBV20-1 to TRBJ1-5; perhaps TRBD1 as D (5 bases). The germline V gene encodes CDR1 DFQATT and CDR2 SNEGSKA (reference sequence). V was pared by 2 bases and J by 2 bases, with 10 bases between. CDR3 length: 14 residues. In DNA form, the CDR3 reads TGCAGTGCTAGATCCGGGGGGGGCAATCAGCCCCAGCATTTT. It encodes CSARSGGGNQPQHF.

At least ten counts were recorded for this clonotype. DNA of the CDR3: TGTGCCAGCAGCTTGAGACAGGGATTGTCCTACGAGCAGTACTTC. Its translation is CASSLRQGLSYEQYF. The V call is TRBV21-1, the J call TRBJ2-7; TRBD1 was called by the table and not checked on the DNA. TRBV21-1 corresponds to a pseudogene. The CDR3 length is 15 residues.

This clonotype was seen repeatedly, ten times or more. The chain is built from TRBV4-2 and TRBJ1-1; D gene uncertain. The CDR3 sequence is 15 residues long. In germline, CDR1 is LGHNA, CDR2 YNFKEQ. Trimming removed 1 base from V and 2 bases from J, with 11 bases in between. In DNA, the CDR3 is TGTGCCAGCAGCCAAGCTGACCAGGCCAACACTGAAGCTTTCTTT. It specifies CASSQADQANTEAFF.

This clonotype was seen at least ten times. The chain couples TRBV7-2 to TRBJ2-1; tentative D call: TRBD2 (6 bases). The length of the CDR3 is 13 residues. CDR1 and CDR2 from the germline V gene are SGHTA and FQGNSA. V lost 4 bases to trimming and J lost 8 bases, with 12 bases between them. The CDR3, as DNA: TGTGCCAGCAGCTCCGGGACTCCCCATGAGCAGTTCTTC. Protein: CASSSGTPHEQFF.

The chain recombines TRBV28 with TRBJ1-1; the match to TRBD1 covers 9 bases. From germline, CDR1 is MDHEN and CDR2 SYDVKM. The CDR3 has 13 amino acids. The J segment lost 1 base and the V segment lost 8 bases, leaving 2 bases of the junction unmatched. The CDR3, as DNA: TGTGCCAGCGGGACAGGGCGGAACACTGAAGCTTTCTTT. Its translation: CASGTGRNTEAFF.

This clonotype was seen more than once but under ten times. The chain carries TRBV30 and TRBJ2-5; tentatively, D is TRBD1 or TRBD2 (5 bases each). Trimming shortened V by 0 bases and J by 4 bases, and 9 bases separated the two germline ends. Germline V gives CDR1 GTSNPN, CDR2 SVGIG (reference sequence). The CDR3 totals 13 residues. The CDR3 sequence is CAWSVREPETQYF. Here the CDR3 DNA reads TGTGCCTGGAGTGTCAGGGAGCCAGAGACCCAGTACTTC. The full variable domain, with the rest looked up from reference TRBV30 and TRBJ2-5, is SQTIHQWPATLVQPVGSPLSLECTVEGTSNPNLYWYRQAAGRGLQLLFYSVGIGQISSEVPQNLSASRPQDRQFILSSKKLLLSDSGFYLCAWSVREPETQYFGPGTRLLVL.

This clonotype was seen a handful of times. The chain couples TRBV11-2 to TRBJ2-7; 7 bases are shared with TRBD2. This CDR3 has 15 amino acids. Trimming took 5 bases from V and 9 from J; bases not matched to a gene: 16. In germline, CDR1 is SGHAT, CDR2 FQNNGV. The CDR3 sequence is CASSRREYGGTGQYF. Here the CDR3 DNA reads TGTGCCAGCAGCCGCCGGGAGTACGGGGGGACGGGGCAGTACTTC.

Many counts were recorded for this clonotype. The V call is TRBV7-8, the J call TRBJ1-1; the D gene is possibly TRBD1 (5 bases). This CDR3 comprises 15 residues. The V end was cut by 2 bases, the J end by 0 bases, with 10 bases between. The germline V gene encodes CDR1 SGHVS and CDR2 FQNEAQ. The CDR3, as DNA: TGTGCCAGCAGCTTACAGGGATCATTGAACACTGAAGCTTTCTTT. It yields the protein CASSLQGSLNTEAFF.

CDR3 sequence (DNA): TGTGCCAGCAGCTTACGGGGGACAGTGGCTGAAAAACTGTTTTTT. This codes for CASSLRGTVAEKLFF. V gene TRBV7-9 combines with J gene TRBJ1-4; 7 bases agree with TRBD1. The V gene's germline CDR1 is SEHNR and CDR2 FQNEAQ (reference sequence). There are 15 residues in the CDR3. Trimming took 2 bases from V and 7 from J; bases not matched to a gene: 7.

The table lists this clonotype with many counts. The genes are TRBV28 and TRBJ1-5, with D unclear. V dropped 6 bases and J dropped 3 bases, with 9 bases sitting between them. This CDR3 has 13 residues. The germline CDR1 and CDR2 sequences are MDHEN and SYDVKM. CDR3 DNA: TGTGCCAGCAGAGATAGGCTCAATCAGCCCCAGCATTTT. The encoded protein is CASRDRLNQPQHF.

This clonotype showed up many times. The chain recombines TRBV19 with TRBJ1-5; perhaps TRBD1 as D (6 bases). V shed 7 bases and J shed 3 bases, with 13 bases lying between them. This CDR3 contains 14 residues. The germline V gene has CDR1 LNHDA and CDR2 SQIVND (reference sequence). The CDR3 DNA reads as TGTGCCAGTACCGACAGGACAGTCAATCAGCCCCAGCATTTT. Protein sequence: CASTDRTVNQPQHF.

This clonotype was counted at least ten times. The chain joins TRBV14 to TRBJ2-7; D gene uncertain. Trimming left V 4 bases short and J 3 bases short, with 10 bases between. In germline, CDR1 is SGHDN, CDR2 FVKESK. This CDR3 has 13 amino acids. CDR3 bases: TGTGCCAGCAGCCCCCCGGCGGTCTACGAGCAGTACTTC. It yields the protein CASSPPAVYEQYF. Using reference TRBV14 and TRBJ2-7 for the parts outside the CDR3, the full variable domain is EAGVTQFPSHSVIEKGQTVTLRCDPISGHDNLYWYRRVMGKEIKFLLHFVKESKQDESGMPNNRFLAERTGGTYSTLKVQPAELEDSGVYFCASSPPAVYEQYFGPGTRLTVT.

This clonotype was found a few times. Written as DNA, the CDR3 is TGCAGTGCTCCCCGGCCGGGTCTAGGAGAGACCCAGTACTTC. Translating gives CSAPRPGLGETQYF. The rearrangement joins TRBV20-1 to TRBJ2-5, with D unclear. The CDR3 runs to 14 residues. CDR1 and CDR2 (germline): DFQATT, SNEGSKA (reference sequence). V was clipped by 5 bases and J by 4 bases, with 17 bases between them.

Concerning this clonotype: Without the conserved terminal phenylalanine or tryptophan, this CDR3 likely stems from a read error. The V call is TRBV18, the J call TRBJ1-3; no reliable D call. CDR3 length equals 15 residues. Germline CDR1 reads KGHSH; CDR2 reads LQKENI. V was cut by 3 bases and J by 5 bases, with 14 bases left in between. DNA for the CDR3: TGTGCCAGCTCACCTCCAGGATGGGTCAGAAACACCATATATCTT. This encodes CASSPPGWVRNTIYL.

V and J are TRBV27 and TRBJ2-2; D not certain. The CDR3 has 14 residues. V was trimmed by 5 bases and J by 8 bases, leaving 15 bases between them. Germline-derived CDR1 and CDR2 are MNHEY and SMNVEV (reference sequence). The CDR3 loop is CASSLRYPSGELFF. DNA of the CDR3: TGTGCCAGCAGTCTCCGGTACCCTTCGGGGGAGCTGTTTTTT.